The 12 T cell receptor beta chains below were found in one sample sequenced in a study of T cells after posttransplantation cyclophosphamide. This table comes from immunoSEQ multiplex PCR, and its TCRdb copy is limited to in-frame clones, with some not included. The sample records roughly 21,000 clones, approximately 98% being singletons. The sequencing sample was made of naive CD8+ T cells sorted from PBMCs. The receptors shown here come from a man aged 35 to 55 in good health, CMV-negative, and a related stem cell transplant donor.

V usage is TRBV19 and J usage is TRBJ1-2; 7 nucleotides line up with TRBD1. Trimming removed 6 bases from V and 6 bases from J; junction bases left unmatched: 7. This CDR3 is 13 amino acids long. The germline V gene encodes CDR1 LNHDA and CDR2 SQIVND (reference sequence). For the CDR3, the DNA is TGTGCCAGTAGGATCACAGGGGTTGATGGCTACACCTTC. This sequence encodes CASRITGVDGYTF.

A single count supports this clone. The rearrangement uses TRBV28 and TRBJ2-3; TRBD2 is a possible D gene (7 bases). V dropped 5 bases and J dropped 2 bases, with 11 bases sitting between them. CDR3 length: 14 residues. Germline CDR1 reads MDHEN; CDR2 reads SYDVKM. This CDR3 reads CASSVAGATDTQYF. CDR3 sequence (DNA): TGTGCCAGCAGTGTCGCGGGGGCCACAGATACGCAGTATTTT.

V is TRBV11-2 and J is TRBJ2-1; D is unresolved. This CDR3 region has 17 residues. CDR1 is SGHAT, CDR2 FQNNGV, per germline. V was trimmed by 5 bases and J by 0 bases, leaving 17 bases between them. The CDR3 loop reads CASSASTALSSYNEQFF. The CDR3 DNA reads TGTGCCAGCAGCGCCTCGACTGCCCTGAGCTCCTACAATGAGCAGTTCTTC. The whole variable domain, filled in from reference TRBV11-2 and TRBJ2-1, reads EAGVAQSPRYKIIEKRQSVAFWCNPISGHATLYWYQQILGQGPKLLIQFQNNGVVDDSQLPKDRFSAERLKGVDSTLKIQPAKLEDSAVYLCASSASTALSSYNEQFFGPGTRLTVL.

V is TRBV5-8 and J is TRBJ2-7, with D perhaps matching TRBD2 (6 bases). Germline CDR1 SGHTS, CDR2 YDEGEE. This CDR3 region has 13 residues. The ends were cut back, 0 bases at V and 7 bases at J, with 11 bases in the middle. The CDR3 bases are TGTGCCAGCAGCTTGGGGCCGGGGGATGAGCAGTACTTC. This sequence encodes CASSLGPGDEQYF.

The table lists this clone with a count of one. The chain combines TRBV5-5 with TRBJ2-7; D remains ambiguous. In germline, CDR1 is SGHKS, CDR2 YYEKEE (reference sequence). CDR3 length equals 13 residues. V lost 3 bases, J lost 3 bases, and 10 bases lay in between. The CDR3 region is CASSSPPGYEQYF. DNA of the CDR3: TGTGCCAGCAGCTCCCCACCGGGCTACGAGCAGTACTTC.

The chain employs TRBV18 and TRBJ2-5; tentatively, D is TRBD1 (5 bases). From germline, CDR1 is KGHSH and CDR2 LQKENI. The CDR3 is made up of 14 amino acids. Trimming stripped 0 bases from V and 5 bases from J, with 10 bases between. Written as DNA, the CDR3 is TGTGCCAGCTCACCACCAGAGAGACAGGAGACCCAGTACTTC. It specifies CASSPPERQETQYF. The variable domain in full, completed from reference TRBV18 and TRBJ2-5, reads NAGVMQNPRHLVRRRGQEARLRCSPMKGHSHVYWYRQLPEEGLKFMVYLQKENIIDESGMPKERFSAEFPKEGPSILRIQQVVRGDSAAYFCASSPPERQETQYFGPGTRLLVL.

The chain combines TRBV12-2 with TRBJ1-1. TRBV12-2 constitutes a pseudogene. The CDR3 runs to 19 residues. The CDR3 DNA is TGTGCAAGTCGCTTAGGGGGATCGGGGGAACGGAAGATGAACACTGAAGCTTTCTTT. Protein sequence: CASRLGGSGERKMNTEAFF.

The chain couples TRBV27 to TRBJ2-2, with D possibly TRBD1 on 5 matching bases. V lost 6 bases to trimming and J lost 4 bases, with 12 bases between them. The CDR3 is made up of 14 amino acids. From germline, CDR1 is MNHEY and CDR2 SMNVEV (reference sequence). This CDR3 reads CASRRQGSTGELFF. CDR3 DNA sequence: TGTGCCAGCAGACGGCAGGGAAGCACCGGGGAGCTGTTTTTT.

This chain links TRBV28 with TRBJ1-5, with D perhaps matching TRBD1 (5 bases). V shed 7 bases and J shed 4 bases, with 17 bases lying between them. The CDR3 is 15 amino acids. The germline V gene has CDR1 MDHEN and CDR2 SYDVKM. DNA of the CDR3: TGTGCCAGCACCCGATTTGGGGGGGGGAATCAGCCCCAGCATTTT. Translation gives CASTRFGGGNQPQHF. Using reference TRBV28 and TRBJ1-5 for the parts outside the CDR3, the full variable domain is DVKVTQSSRYLVKRTGEKVFLECVQDMDHENMFWYRQDPGLGLRLIYFSYDVKMKEKGDIPEGYSVSREKKERFSLILESASTNQTSMYLCASTRFGGGNQPQHFGDGTRLSIL.

CDR3 sequence (DNA): TGTGCCAGCAGTGGTGGGACAGGGGGAATCTATGGCTACACCTTC. It translates to CASSGGTGGIYGYTF. The chain employs TRBV9 and TRBJ1-2; 11 bases match TRBD1. CDR1 and CDR2 (germline): SGDLS, YYNGEE. The CDR3 sequence is 15 residues long. Trimming at V came to 5 bases and at J to 4 bases, leaving 7 bases not matched to a gene.

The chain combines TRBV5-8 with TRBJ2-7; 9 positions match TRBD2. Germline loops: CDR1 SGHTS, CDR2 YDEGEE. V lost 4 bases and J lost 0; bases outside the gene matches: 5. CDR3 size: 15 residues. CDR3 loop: CASSPTSGGSYEQYF. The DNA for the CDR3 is TGTGCCAGCAGCCCGACTAGCGGAGGCTCCTACGAGCAGTACTTC.

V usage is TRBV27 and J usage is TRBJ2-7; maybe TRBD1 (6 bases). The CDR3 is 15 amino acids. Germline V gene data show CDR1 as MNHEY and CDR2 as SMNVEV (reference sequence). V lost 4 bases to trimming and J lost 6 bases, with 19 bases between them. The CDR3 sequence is CASSYRRDNAGEQYF. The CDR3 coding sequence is TGTGCCAGCAGTTATCGCCGGGACAATGCAGGCGAGCAGTACTTC.